The 9 T cell receptor beta chains reported below all come from one sample, sequenced in a study of blood T cell repertoires in COVID-19. The table came from immunoSEQ multiplex PCR; TCRdb's copy has only in-frame clones and leaves some out. This sample yields around 300,000 clones, of which approximately 90% are seen a single time; 6% to 7% belongs to the top ten. The sample consisted of PBMCs or T cells enriched from blood (not recorded which). Receptors were obtained from a woman aged 40-49 years who had recovered from COVID-19.

The chain links TRBV7-8 to TRBJ1-1; 11 bases map to TRBD1. V shed 2 bases, J shed 1 base, and the junction held 3 bases outside the gene matches. Germline V gene lookup returns CDR1 SGHVS and CDR2 FQNEAQ. CDR3 length equals 16 residues. The chain's CDR3 is CASSLRDRGWNTEAFF. The CDR3, as DNA: TGTGCCAGCAGCTTACGGGACAGGGGGTGGAACACTGAAGCTTTCTTT.

There are a few counts of this clone. CDR3 sequence reads: CASSLTGYNEKLFF. Here the CDR3 DNA reads TGTGCCAGCAGTTTGACAGGGTATAATGAAAAACTGTTTTTT. The J gene is TRBJ1-4, the V gene TRBV28; 7 bases align to TRBD1. Looked up from germline, CDR1 is MDHEN and CDR2 is SYDVKM. This CDR3 region has 14 residues. Trimming at V came to 3 bases and at J to 4 bases, leaving 2 bases not matched to a gene.

This clone came up once. The CDR3 DNA reads TGTGCCAGCAGCTCCGGACTAGCGAGGCAAGATACGCAGTATTTT. Protein sequence: CASSSGLARQDTQYF. The V gene is TRBV11-2, the J gene TRBJ2-3, with 9 bases aligning to TRBD2. This CDR3 is 15 amino acids long. V trimming: 4 bases; J trimming: 5 bases; junction bases outside the gene matches: 7. Germline V gene sequence: CDR1 SGHAT, CDR2 FQNNGV.

This chain joins TRBV10-1 and TRBJ2-2; no clear D. Per germline, CDR1 WNHNN and CDR2 SYGVQD (reference sequence). V shed 11 bases and J shed 4 bases, with 14 bases lying between them. The CDR3 consists of 13 residues. The DNA of the CDR3 is TGCGCCTCCCGAGAGTCCGGCACCGGGGAGCTGTTTTTT. Protein product: CASRESGTGELFF.

The chain uses TRBV7-2 and TRBJ1-1; 12 nucleotides align to TRBD1. The CDR3 length is 17 residues. In germline, CDR1 is SGHTA, CDR2 FQGNSA. The V gene end was trimmed by 5 bases and the J gene end by 8 bases; junction bases not matched to a gene: 15. As DNA, the CDR3 is TGTGCCAGCAGCCCCAGGGGACAGGGGGCCTCCTCGGGAGAAGCTTTCTTT. Translation gives CASSPRGQGASSGEAFF.

This sequence joins TRBV7-2 and TRBJ2-7, with D possibly matching TRBD2 (7 bases). V was cut by 5 bases and J by 2 bases, with 16 bases left in between. This CDR3 is built from 15 residues. CDR1 is SGHTA, CDR2 FQGNSA, per germline. The chain's CDR3 is CASSPSGGPTYEQYF. CDR3 DNA sequence: TGTGCCAGCAGCCCCTCCGGGGGGCCCACCTACGAGCAGTACTTC.

The genes are TRBV4-2 and TRBJ2-6; 12 nucleotides match TRBD1. Per the germline V gene, CDR1 is LGHNA and CDR2 is YNFKEQ. CDR3 length: 18 residues. V lost 7 bases, J lost 1 base, and 8 bases stayed unmatched. In DNA, the CDR3 is TGTGCCAGCACCTCGTGGGGACAGGGGGCGTCTGGGGCCAACGTCCTGACTTTC. This translates into CASTSWGQGASGANVLTF.

This clone showed up just once. J is TRBJ2-3 and V is TRBV9; maybe TRBD2 (6 bases). The ends were cut back, 0 bases at V and 0 bases at J, with 8 bases in the middle. The germline CDR1 and CDR2 sequences are SGDLS and YYNGEE. This CDR3 spans 15 amino acids. This CDR3 reads CASSVVGGSTDTQYF. CDR3 bases: TGTGCCAGCAGCGTAGTGGGGGGTAGCACAGATACGCAGTATTTT.

The rearrangement links TRBV24-1 to TRBJ2-2; D possibly corresponds to TRBD1 (5 bases). CDR1 is KGHDR, CDR2 SFDVKD, per germline. The CDR3 consists of 15 residues. Trimming took off 2 bases at V and 5 bases at J, with 11 bases between the two ends. The CDR3 nucleotides read TGTGCCACCAGTGATTCCCATCCAGGGACCGGGGAGCTGTTTTTT. Protein sequence: CATSDSHPGTGELFF.